These T cell receptor beta chains were read from a single sample in a study of blood T cell repertoires in COVID-19. The table came from immunoSEQ multiplex PCR; TCRdb's copy has only in-frame clones and leaves some out. Of 200,000 to 300,000 clones in the sample, 75% to 90% were seen once. Sequencing was carried out using peripheral blood. These TCRs come from a man younger than 40 with active or convalescent COVID-19. Each CDR3 is given with its conserved first and last residue. Fields, in order: D gene, J gene, clone size, V gene, CDR3 DNA, CDR3 protein. D genes are given only for firm matches. Rows give clone size only sometimes, using once, few, many, or a class for an expanded clone.

d_gene: NA; j_gene: TRBJ1-2; abundance: NA; v_gene: TRBV6-2/TRBV6-3; CDR3nt: TGTGCCAGCAGTTATCGGAACAGGGAAAACTATGGCTACACCTTC; CDR3aa: CASSYRNRENYGYTF
d_gene: TRBD1; j_gene: TRBJ2-5; abundance: NA; v_gene: TRBV18; CDR3nt: TGTGCCAGCTCCCCTCGACAGGGACAAGAGACCCAGTACTTC; CDR3aa: CASSPRQGQETQYF
d_gene: TRBD1; j_gene: TRBJ2-7; abundance: NA; v_gene: TRBV7-6; CDR3nt: TGTGCCAGCAGCCCCCAACAGGGGTCGAGCTACGAGCAGTACTTC; CDR3aa: CASSPQQGSSYEQYF
d_gene: NA; j_gene: TRBJ2-1; abundance: NA; v_gene: TRBV5-6; CDR3nt: TGTGCCAGCAGCCAAGACGGGAGCTCCTACAATGAGCAGTTCTTC; CDR3aa: CASSQDGSSYNEQFF
d_gene: TRBD2; j_gene: TRBJ2-1; abundance: NA; v_gene: TRBV4-3; CDR3nt: TGCGCCAGCAGCCAAGATCTAGCGGGGGGATACAATGAGCAGTTCTTC; CDR3aa: CASSQDLAGGYNEQFF
d_gene: TRBD1; j_gene: TRBJ1-2; abundance: once; v_gene: TRBV27; CDR3nt: TGTGCCAGCAGTTTGCAGGGGGACTATGGCTACACCTTC; CDR3aa: CASSLQGDYGYTF
d_gene: NA; j_gene: TRBJ1-5; abundance: NA; v_gene: TRBV2; CDR3nt: TGTGCCAGCAGTGAAGAGAGGCAGCCCCAGCATTTT; CDR3aa: CASSEERQPQHF
d_gene: NA; j_gene: TRBJ2-2; abundance: NA; v_gene: TRBV10-3; CDR3nt: TGTGCCATCAGTGAACCAGGGTACACCGGGGAGCTGTTTTTT; CDR3aa: CAISEPGYTGELFF
d_gene: TRBD2; j_gene: TRBJ2-1; abundance: few; v_gene: TRBV3-1/TRBV3-2; CDR3nt: TGTGCCAGCAGCCAAGATCGCGGTCTAGCGGGGGGAGGTTCCTACAATGAGCAGTTCTTC; CDR3aa: CASSQDRGLAGGGSYNEQFF
d_gene: NA; j_gene: TRBJ2-2; abundance: NA; v_gene: TRBV2; CDR3nt: TGTGCCAGCAGTGGAGTGAGGGGGGAGCTGTTTTTT; CDR3aa: CASSGVRGELFF
d_gene: NA; j_gene: TRBJ2-7; abundance: NA; v_gene: TRBV6-2/TRBV6-3; CDR3nt: TGTGCCAGCAGTTTGGTACTAGTGGTATCCTACGAGCAGTACTTC; CDR3aa: CASSLVLVVSYEQYF
d_gene: NA; j_gene: TRBJ1-3; abundance: once; v_gene: TRBV5-8; CDR3nt: TGTGCCAGCAGCTCGCCCTATGATGGAAACACCATATATTTT; CDR3aa: CASSSPYDGNTIYF
d_gene: NA; j_gene: TRBJ2-1; abundance: NA; v_gene: TRBV12-3/TRBV12-4; CDR3nt: TGTGCCAGCAGTACAGGGTACAATGAGCAGTTCTTC; CDR3aa: CASSTGYNEQFF
d_gene: NA; j_gene: TRBJ1-1; abundance: NA; v_gene: TRBV4-2; CDR3nt: TGTGCCAGCAGCCAGGAGGACGCCGGGACAGAAGCTTTCTTT; CDR3aa: CASSQEDAGTEAFF
d_gene: TRBD1; j_gene: TRBJ1-3; abundance: NA; v_gene: TRBV3-1/TRBV3-2; CDR3nt: TGTGCCAGCAGCCAACAGGTTCTGGGACAGGGAATCGGAAACACCATATATTTT; CDR3aa: CASSQQVLGQGIGNTIYF
d_gene: NA; j_gene: TRBJ2-7; abundance: NA; v_gene: TRBV20-1; CDR3nt: TGCAGTGCTAGCGCAGGGAACGAGCAGTACTTC; CDR3aa: CSASAGNEQYF
d_gene: TRBD2; j_gene: TRBJ2-3; abundance: NA; v_gene: TRBV7-9; CDR3nt: TGTGCCAGCAGCTTAGGGCTAGCGGGCACAGATACGCAGTATTTT; CDR3aa: CASSLGLAGTDTQYF